The clone carrying this T cell receptor beta chain has more than one count but fewer than ten. Antigen: not known. This entry belongs to a study of T cell repertoires in cytomegalovirus infection. At the level of the study: Epitope selection comprised recently identified HLA-C-restricted CMV epitopes and well-studied HLA-B-restricted CMV epitopes. CMV infection plus the matching HLA type was flagged by public TCR beta signatures.

TCRdb analysed the reads with MiXCR anew, one entry per CDR3 protein. The table lists 450,000 to 550,000 distinct CDR3 sequences, about 42% of them singletons. Germline V lookup: CDR1 SGHTA, CDR2 FQGNSA. V was trimmed by 5 bases and J by 2 bases, leaving 18 bases between them. The CDR3 has 16 amino acids. This sequence was found in a human donor in good health (CMV status not recorded). Some clones in this sample may be carry-over from other donors' samples. This specimen was cultured PBMCs, taken from culture after CMV antigen stimulation. V usage is TRBV7-2 and J usage is TRBJ2-5, with D perhaps assigned TRBD1 or TRBD2 (5 bases each). As DNA, the CDR3 is TGTGCCAGCAGCCCGCGGACTCCCTGGGGGCAAGAGACCCAGTACTTC. Residues: CASSPRTPWGQETQYF. The variable domain in full, with the rest retrieved from reference TRBV7-2 and TRBJ2-5, is GAGVSQSPSNKVTEKGKDVELRCDPISGHTALYWYRQSLGQGLEFLIYFQGNSAPDKSGLPSDRFSAERTGGSVSTLTIQRTQQEDSAVYLCASSPRTPWGQETQYFGPGTRLLVL.